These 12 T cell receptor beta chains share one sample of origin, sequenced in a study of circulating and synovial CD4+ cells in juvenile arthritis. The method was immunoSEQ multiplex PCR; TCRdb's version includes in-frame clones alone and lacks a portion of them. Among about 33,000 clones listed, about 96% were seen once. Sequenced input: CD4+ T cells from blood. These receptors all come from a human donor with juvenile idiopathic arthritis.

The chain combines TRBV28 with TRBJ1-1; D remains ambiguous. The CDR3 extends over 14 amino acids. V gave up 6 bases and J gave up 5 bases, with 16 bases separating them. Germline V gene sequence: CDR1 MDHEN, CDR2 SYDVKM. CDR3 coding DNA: TGTGCCAGCAGCATTCACAGAGGAGGGACTGAAGCTTTCTTT. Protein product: CASSIHRGGTEAFF. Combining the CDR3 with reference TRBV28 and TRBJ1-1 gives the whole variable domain DVKVTQSSRYLVKRTGEKVFLECVQDMDHENMFWYRQDPGLGLRLIYFSYDVKMKEKGDIPEGYSVSREKKERFSLILESASTNQTSMYLCASSIHRGGTEAFFGQGTRLTVV.

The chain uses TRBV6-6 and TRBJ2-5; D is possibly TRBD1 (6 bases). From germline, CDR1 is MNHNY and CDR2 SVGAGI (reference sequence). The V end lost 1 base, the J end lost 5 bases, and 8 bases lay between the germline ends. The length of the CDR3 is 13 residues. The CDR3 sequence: CASSYFGGETQYF. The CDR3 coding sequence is TGTGCCAGCAGTTACTTTGGGGGCGAGACCCAGTACTTC.

CDR3 sequence reads: CASSFEISPETQYF. The CDR3 DNA is TGCGCCAGCAGCTTCGAGATTTCGCCCGAGACCCAGTACTTC. The rearrangement links TRBV5-1 to TRBJ2-5, with D unclear. The germline CDR1 and CDR2 sequences are SGHRS and YFSETQ. This CDR3 has 14 amino acids. The V gene lost 2 bases and the J gene lost 5 bases, with 13 bases spanning the gap.

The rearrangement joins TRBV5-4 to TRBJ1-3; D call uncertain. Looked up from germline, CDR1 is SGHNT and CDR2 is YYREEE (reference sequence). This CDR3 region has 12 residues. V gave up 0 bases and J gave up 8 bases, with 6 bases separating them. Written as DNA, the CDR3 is TGTGCCAGCAGCTTGGTCGGTGACACCATATATTTT. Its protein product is CASSLVGDTIYF.

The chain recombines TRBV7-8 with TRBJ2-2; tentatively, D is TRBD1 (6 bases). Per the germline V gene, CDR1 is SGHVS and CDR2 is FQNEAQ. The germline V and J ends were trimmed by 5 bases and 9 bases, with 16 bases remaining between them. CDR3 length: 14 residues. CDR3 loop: CASSTRDTLRELFF. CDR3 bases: TGTGCCAGCAGCACCAGGGACACCCTGAGGGAGCTGTTTTTT.

This CDR3 is CASSWAGGSPTIYF. In DNA, the CDR3 is TGTGCCAGCAGTTGGGCGGGCGGCTCGCCAACCATATATTTT. The chain links TRBV25-1 to TRBJ1-3; the D is unclear. V dropped 5 bases and J dropped 10 bases, with 18 bases sitting between them. The CDR3 length is 14 residues. Germline CDR1 reads MGHDK; CDR2 reads SYGVNS.

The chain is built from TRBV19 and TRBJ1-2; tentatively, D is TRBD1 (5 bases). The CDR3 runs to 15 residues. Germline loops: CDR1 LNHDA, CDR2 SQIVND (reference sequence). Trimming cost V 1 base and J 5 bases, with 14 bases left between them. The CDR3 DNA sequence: TGTGCCAGTAGTATAGGGATGGACACTTTATATGGCTACACCTTC. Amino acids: CASSIGMDTLYGYTF.

CDR3 loop: CASSPGLASPGELFF. As DNA, the CDR3 is TGTGCCAGCAGCCCGGGACTAGCTAGTCCCGGGGAGCTGTTTTTT. The rearrangement uses TRBV11-3 and TRBJ2-2, with TRBD2 matching over 9 bases. Germline assignment: CDR1 SGHNT and CDR2 YENEEA. V was pared by 5 bases and J by 6 bases, with 7 bases of the junction left unmatched. The CDR3 is made up of 15 amino acids.

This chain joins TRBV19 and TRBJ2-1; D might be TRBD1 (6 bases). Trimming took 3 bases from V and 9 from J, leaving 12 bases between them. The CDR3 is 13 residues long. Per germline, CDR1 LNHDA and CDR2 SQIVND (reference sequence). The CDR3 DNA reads TGTGCCAGTAGTATCTCACAGGGTAGTGAGCAGTTCTTC. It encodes CASSISQGSEQFF.

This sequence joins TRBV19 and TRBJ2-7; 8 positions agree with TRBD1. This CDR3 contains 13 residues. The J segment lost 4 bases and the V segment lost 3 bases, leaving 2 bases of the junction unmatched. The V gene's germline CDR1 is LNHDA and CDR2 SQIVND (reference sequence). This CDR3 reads CASSMTGEYEQYF. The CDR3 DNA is TGTGCCAGTAGTATGACAGGGGAGTACGAGCAGTACTTC.

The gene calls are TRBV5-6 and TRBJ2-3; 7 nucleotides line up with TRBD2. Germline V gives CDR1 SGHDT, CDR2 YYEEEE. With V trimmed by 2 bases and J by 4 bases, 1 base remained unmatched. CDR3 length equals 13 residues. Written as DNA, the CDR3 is TGTGCCAGCAGCTTCAGCGGGGCAGATACGCAGTATTTT. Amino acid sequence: CASSFSGADTQYF.

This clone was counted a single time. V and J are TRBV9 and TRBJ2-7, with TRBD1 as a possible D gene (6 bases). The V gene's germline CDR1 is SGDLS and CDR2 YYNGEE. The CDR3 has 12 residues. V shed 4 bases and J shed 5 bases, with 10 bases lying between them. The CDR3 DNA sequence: TGTGCCAGCAGCCAAACAGGGAACGAGCAGTACTTC. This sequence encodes CASSQTGNEQYF. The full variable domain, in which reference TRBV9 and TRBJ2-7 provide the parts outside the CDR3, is DSGVTQTPKHLITATGQRVTLRCSPRSGDLSVYWYQQSLDQGLQFLIQYYNGEERAKGNILERFSAQQFPDLHSELNLSSLELGDSALYFCASSQTGNEQYFGPGTRLTVT.